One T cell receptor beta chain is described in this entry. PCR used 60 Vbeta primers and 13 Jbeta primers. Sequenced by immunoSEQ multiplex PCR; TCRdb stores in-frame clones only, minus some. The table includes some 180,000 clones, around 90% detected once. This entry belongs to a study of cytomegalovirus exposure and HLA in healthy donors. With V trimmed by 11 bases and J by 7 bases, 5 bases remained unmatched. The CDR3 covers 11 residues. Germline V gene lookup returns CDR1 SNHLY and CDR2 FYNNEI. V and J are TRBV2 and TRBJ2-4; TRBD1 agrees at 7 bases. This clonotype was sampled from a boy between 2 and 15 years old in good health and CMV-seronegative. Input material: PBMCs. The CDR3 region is CAGIQGNIQYF. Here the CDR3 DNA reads TGTGCCGGAATACAGGGGAACATTCAGTACTTC.